This T cell receptor (beta chain) is drawn from a study of blood T cell repertoires in COVID-19. The overall study: Samples representing acute and convalescent COVID-19 were sourced from the United States, Italy and Spain.

Original processing methods: How many nucleated cells were present was estimated from reference gene primer amplification. The protocol was immunoSEQ multiplex PCR, while the TCRdb copy is restricted to in-frame clones and leaves out a portion. V and J calls and clone size are given by that table; D and trimming were obtained from the DNA. The table shows 150,000 to 200,000 clones, with around two thirds occurring only once. V dropped 3 bases and J dropped 4; count of bases not matched to a gene: 18. Germline V gene sequence: CDR1 GTSNPN, CDR2 SVGIG (reference sequence). The CDR3 has 19 residues. This chain connects TRBV30 to TRBJ2-2, with 9 bases identical to TRBD2. The receptor comes from a woman older than 75 with acute or convalescent COVID-19. The specimen sequenced was peripheral blood. The CDR3 coding sequence is TGTGCCTGGAGGGACTTTTTGGGAAGGCGGGAGGGGAGCACCGGGGAGCTGTTTTTT. Its protein product is CAWRDFLGRREGSTGELFF.